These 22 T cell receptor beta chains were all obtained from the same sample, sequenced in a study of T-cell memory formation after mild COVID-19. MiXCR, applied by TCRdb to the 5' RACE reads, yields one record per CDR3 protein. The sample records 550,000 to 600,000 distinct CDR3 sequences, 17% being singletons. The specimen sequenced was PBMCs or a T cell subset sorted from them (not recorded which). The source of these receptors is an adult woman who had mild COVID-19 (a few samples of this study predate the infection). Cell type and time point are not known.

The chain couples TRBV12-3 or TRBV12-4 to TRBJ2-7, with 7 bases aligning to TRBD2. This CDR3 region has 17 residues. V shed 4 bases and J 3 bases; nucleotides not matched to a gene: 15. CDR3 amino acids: CASSSEPRLALNYEQYF. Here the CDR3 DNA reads TGTGCCAGCAGTTCCGAACCGCGACTAGCCCTAAACTACGAGCAGTACTTC.

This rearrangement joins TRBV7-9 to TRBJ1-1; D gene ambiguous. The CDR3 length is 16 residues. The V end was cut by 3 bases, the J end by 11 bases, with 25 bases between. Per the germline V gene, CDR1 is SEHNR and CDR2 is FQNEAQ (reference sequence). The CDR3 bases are TGTGCCAGCAGCTTTTTGAGTGACAAGATAATCTTTTTGGCTTTCTTT. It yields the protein CASSFLSDKIIFLAFF. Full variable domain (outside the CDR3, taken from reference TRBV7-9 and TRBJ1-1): DTGVSQNPRHKITKRGQNVTFRCDPISEHNRLYWYRQTLGQGPEFLTYFQNEAQLEKSRLLSDRFSAERPKGSFSTLEIQRTEQGDSAMYLCASSFLSDKIIFLAFFGQGTRLTVV.

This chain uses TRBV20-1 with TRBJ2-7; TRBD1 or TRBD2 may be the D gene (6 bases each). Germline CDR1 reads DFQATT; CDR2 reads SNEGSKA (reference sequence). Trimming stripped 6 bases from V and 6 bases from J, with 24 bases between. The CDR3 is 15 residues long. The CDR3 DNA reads TGCAGTGCGGTCGAAGGGGGAGGAGAAGGGCTCGAGCAGTACTTC. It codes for CSAVEGGGEGLEQYF.

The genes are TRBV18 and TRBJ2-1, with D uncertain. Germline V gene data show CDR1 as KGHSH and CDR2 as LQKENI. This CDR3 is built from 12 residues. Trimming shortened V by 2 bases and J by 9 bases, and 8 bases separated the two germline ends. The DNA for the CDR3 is TGTGCCAGCTCACCAGGGCCGGGTGAGCAGTTCTTC. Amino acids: CASSPGPGEQFF.

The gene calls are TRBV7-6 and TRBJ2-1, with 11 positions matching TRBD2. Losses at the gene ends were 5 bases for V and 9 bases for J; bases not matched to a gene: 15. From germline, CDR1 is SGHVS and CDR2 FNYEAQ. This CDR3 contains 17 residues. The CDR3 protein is CASSPGVAGGPLSEQFF. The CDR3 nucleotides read TGTGCCAGCAGCCCCGGGGTAGCGGGGGGGCCGCTTAGTGAGCAGTTCTTC.

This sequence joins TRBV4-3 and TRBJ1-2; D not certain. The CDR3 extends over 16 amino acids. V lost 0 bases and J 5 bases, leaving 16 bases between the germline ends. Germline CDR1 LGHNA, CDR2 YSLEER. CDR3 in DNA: TGCGCCAGCAGCCAAGAGAGGCGAGGCAGTCCGTATGGCTACACCTTC. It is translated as CASSQERRGSPYGYTF.

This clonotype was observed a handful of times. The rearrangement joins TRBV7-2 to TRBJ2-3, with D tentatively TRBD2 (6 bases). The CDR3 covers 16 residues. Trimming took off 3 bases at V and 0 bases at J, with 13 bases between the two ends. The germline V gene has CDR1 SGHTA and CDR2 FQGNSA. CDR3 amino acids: CASSFFSGVSTDTQYF. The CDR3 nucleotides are TGTGCCAGCAGCTTTTTTAGCGGAGTTAGCACAGATACGCAGTATTTT. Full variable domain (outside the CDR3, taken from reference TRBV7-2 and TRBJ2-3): GAGVSQSPSNKVTEKGKDVELRCDPISGHTALYWYRQSLGQGLEFLIYFQGNSAPDKSGLPSDRFSAERTGGSVSTLTIQRTQQEDSAVYLCASSFFSGVSTDTQYFGPGTRLTVL.

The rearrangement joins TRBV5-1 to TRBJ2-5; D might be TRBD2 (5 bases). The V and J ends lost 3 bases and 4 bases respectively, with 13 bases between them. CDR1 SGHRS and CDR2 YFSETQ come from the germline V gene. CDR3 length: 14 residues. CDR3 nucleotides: TGCGCCAGCAGCTCCCCGGGGAGTGGAGAGACCCAGTACTTC. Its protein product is CASSSPGSGETQYF. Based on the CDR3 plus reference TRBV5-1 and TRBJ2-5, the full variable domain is KAGVTQTPRYLIKTRGQQVTLSCSPISGHRSVSWYQQTPGQGLQFLFEYFSETQRNKGNFPGRFSGRQFSNSRSEMNVSTLELGDSALYLCASSSPGSGETQYFGPGTRLLVL.

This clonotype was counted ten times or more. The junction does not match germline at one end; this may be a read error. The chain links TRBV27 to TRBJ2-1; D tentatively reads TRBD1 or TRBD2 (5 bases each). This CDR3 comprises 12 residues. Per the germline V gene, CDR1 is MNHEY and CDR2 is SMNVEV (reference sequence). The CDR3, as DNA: TGTGCCAGCAGTCCACCTGACCCGCCAGGGAGCTTC. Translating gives CASSPPDPPGSF.

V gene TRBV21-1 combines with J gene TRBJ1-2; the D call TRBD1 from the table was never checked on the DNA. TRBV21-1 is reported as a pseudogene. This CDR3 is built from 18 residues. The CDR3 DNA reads TGTGCCAGCAGCAAAAAGGATTCGCAGGGACAGGGGGCCGGTGGCTACACCTTC. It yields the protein CASSKKDSQGQGAGGYTF.

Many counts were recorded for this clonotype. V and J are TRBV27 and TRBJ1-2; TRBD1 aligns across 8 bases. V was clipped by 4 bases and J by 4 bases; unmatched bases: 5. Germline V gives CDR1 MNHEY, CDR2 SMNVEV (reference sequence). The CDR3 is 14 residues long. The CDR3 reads CASSSQGATYGYTF. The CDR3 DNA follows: TGTGCCAGCAGTTCCCAGGGGGCCACCTATGGCTACACCTTC.

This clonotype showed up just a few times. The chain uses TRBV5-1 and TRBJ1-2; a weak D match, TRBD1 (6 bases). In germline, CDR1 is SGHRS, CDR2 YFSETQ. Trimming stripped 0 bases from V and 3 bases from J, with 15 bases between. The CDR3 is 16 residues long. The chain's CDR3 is CASSLGGSTGYYGYTF. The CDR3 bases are TGCGCCAGCAGCTTGGGCGGATCGACAGGCTACTATGGCTACACCTTC.

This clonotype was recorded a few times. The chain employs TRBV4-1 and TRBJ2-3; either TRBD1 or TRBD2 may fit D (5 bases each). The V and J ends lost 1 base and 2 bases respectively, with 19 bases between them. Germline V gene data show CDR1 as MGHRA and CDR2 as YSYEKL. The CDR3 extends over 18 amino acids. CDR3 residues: CASSQGGWSRLTTDTQYF. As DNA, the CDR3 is TGCGCCAGCAGCCAAGGGGGGTGGTCAAGACTTACCACAGATACGCAGTATTTT.

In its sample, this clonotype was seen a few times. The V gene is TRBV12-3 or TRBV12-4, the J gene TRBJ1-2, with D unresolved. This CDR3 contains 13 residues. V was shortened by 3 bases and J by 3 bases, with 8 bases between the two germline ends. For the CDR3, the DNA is TGTGCCAGCAGTTTGGAACCATACTATGGCTACACCTTC. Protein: CASSLEPYYGYTF.

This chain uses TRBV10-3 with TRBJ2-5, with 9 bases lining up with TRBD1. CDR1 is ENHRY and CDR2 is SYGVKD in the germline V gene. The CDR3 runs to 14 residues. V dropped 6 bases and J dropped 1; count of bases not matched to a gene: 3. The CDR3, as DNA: TGTGCCATCAGGGGGACAGGGCCCCAAGAGACCCAGTACTTC. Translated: CAIRGTGPQETQYF.

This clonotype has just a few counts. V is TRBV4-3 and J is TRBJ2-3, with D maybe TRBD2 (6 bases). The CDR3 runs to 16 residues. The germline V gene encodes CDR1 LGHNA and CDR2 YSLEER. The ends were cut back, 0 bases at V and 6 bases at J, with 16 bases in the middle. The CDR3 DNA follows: TGCGCCAGCAGCCAAGACGGTCCGGGAGTTCCCGATACGCAGTATTTT. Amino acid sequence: CASSQDGPGVPDTQYF.

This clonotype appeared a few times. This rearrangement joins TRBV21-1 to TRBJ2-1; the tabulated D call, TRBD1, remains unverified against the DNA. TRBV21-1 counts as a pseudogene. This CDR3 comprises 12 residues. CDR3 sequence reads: CASALRGNEQFF. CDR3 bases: TGTGCCAGCGCTCTGAGGGGGAATGAGCAGTTCTTC.

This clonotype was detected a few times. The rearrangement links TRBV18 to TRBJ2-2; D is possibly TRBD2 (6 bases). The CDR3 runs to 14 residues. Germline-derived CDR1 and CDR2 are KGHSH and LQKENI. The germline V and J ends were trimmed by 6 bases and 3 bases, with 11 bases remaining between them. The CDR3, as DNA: TGTGCCAGCTCCCTCGGGACTGACACCGGGGAGCTGTTTTTT. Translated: CASSLGTDTGELFF.

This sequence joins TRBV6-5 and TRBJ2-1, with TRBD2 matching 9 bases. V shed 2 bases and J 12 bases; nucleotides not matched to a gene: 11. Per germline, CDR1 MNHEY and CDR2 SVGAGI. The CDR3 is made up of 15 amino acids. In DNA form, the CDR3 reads TGTGCCAGCAGTTACGTTGCTAGCGGGGCCACCGGGCAGTTCTTC. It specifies CASSYVASGATGQFF.

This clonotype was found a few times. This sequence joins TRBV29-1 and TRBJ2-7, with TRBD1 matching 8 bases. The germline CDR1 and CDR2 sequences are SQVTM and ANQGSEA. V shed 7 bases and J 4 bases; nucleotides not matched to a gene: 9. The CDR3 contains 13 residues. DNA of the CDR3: TGCAGCGCCTTTTCTACAGGGGGTTACGAGCAGTACTTC. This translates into CSAFSTGGYEQYF.

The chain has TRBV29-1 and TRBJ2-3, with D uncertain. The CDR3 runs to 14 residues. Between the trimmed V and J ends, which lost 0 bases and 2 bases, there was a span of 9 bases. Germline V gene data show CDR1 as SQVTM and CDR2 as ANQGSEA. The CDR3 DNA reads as TGCAGCGTTGAAGACATTGGGTACACAGATACGCAGTATTTT. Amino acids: CSVEDIGYTDTQYF.

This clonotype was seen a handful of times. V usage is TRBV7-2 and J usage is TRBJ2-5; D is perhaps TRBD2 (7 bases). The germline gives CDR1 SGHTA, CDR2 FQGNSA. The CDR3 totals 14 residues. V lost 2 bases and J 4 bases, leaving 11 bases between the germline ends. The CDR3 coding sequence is TGTGCCAGCAGCTTAATGGGAGGGGGAGAGACCCAGTACTTC. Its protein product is CASSLMGGGETQYF. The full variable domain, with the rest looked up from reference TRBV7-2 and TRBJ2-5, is GAGVSQSPSNKVTEKGKDVELRCDPISGHTALYWYRQSLGQGLEFLIYFQGNSAPDKSGLPSDRFSAERTGGSVSTLTIQRTQQEDSAVYLCASSLMGGGETQYFGPGTRLLVL.